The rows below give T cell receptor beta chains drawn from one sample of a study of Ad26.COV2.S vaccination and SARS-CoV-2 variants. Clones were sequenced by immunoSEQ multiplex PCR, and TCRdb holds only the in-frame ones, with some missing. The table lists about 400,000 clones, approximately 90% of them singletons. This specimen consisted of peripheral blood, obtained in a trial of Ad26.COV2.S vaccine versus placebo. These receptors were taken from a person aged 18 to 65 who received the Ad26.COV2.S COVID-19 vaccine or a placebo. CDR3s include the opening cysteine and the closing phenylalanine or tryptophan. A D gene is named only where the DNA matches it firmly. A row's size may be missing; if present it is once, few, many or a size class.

CASSMGPSYEQYF	TGTGCCAGTAGTATGGGCCCCTCCTACGAGCAGTACTTC	TRBV19	NA	NA	TRBJ2-7
CASSLLQGVSSGANVLTF	TGTGCCAGCAGCTTGTTACAGGGGGTCTCTTCTGGGGCCAACGTCCTGACTTTC	TRBV5-6	NA	TRBD1	TRBJ2-6
CASSPSFQETQYF	TGTGCCAGCAGCCCTAGCTTCCAAGAGACCCAGTACTTC	TRBV5-4	NA	NA	TRBJ2-5
CASSSLTGGPNEQFF	TGTGCCAGCAGCTCGCTAACGGGGGGGCCCAATGAGCAGTTCTTC	TRBV11-2	NA	TRBD2	TRBJ2-1
CASSLQTGETDTQYF	TGTGCCAGCAGCCTCCAGACAGGAGAGACAGATACGCAGTATTTT	TRBV7-2	NA	NA	TRBJ2-3
CASSLVQQADTQYF	TGTGCCAGCAGCTTAGTGCAGCAAGCAGATACGCAGTATTTT	TRBV7-6	NA	NA	TRBJ2-3
CASSILGQPSYEQYF	TGTGCCAGTAGTATCCTTGGACAGCCATCCTACGAGCAGTACTTC	TRBV19	NA	NA	TRBJ2-7
CASSQDGNYGYTF	TGCGCCAGCAGCCAAGACGGCAACTATGGCTACACCTTC	TRBV4-1	NA	NA	TRBJ1-2
CASSLGDRSSNEQFF	TGTGCCAGCAGCTTGGGGGACAGGTCTAGCAATGAGCAGTTCTTC	TRBV5-5	NA	TRBD1	TRBJ2-1
CASSLWGGGTEAFF	TGTGCCAGCAGCTTATGGGGTGGGGGGACTGAAGCTTTCTTT	TRBV11-2	NA	NA	TRBJ1-1
CASSLQGNYGYTF	TGTGCCAGCAGTTTACAGGGGAACTATGGCTACACCTTC	TRBV27	NA	NA	TRBJ1-2
CASSLTTVRSPLHF	TGTGCCAGCAGCTTAACCACAGTCCGATCACCCCTCCACTTT	TRBV11-2	NA	NA	TRBJ1-6
CASTAGRVYEQYF	TGTGCCAGCACTGCAGGGCGGGTCTACGAGCAGTACTTC	TRBV28	NA	NA	TRBJ2-7
CASSPGGGGSSYEQYF	TGTGCCAGCAGCCCAGGGGGCGGGGGGTCCTCCTACGAGCAGTACTTC	TRBV5-4	NA	NA	TRBJ2-7
CASSDGGSREGYDTQYF	TGTGCCAGCAGTGACGGGGGAAGTAGGGAGGGCTACGATACGCAGTATTTT	TRBV6-4	NA	TRBD2	TRBJ2-3
CASSSSTGVRSPLHF	TGTGCCAGCAGCTCCAGCACAGGGGTTAGATCACCCCTCCACTTT	TRBV7-2	few	TRBD1	TRBJ1-6
CASSTGTGGREKLFF	TGTGCCAGCAGCACCGGGACAGGGGGGCGTGAAAAACTGTTTTTT	TRBV11-2	NA	TRBD1	TRBJ1-4
CASSRGTVQNQPQHF	TGTGCCAGCTCGCGTGGGACGGTTCAAAATCAGCCCCAGCATTTT	TRBV18	NA	NA	TRBJ1-5